Listed below are T cell receptor beta chains from one sample, sequenced in a study of shared clonotypes between healthy human individuals. Sequenced by immunoSEQ multiplex PCR; TCRdb stores in-frame clones only, minus some. The sample records roughly 2.5 million clones, approximately 90% being singletons. Sequencing was done on a sample of naive CD4+ T cells sorted from blood. The source of these receptors is a man aged 18 to 30 in good health. The conserved cysteine and the conserved F or W are not part of the CDR3 here. Each record gives: J gene, clone size, V gene, CDR3 protein. A row's size may be missing; if present it is once, few, many or a size class.

J: TRBJ1-3
size: .
V: TRBV4-1
CDR3: ASSQGISQAPSGGNTIY

J: TRBJ1-1
size: .
V: TRBV7-3
CDR3: ASSDNRGLGTEAF

J: TRBJ2-5
size: .
V: TRBV5-4
CDR3: ASSSGTSGQETQY

J: TRBJ2-3
size: .
V: TRBV25-1
CDR3: ASSEYIAGNTDTQY

J: TRBJ2-5
size: .
V: TRBV5-4
CDR3: ASSPGLAGGRETQY

J: TRBJ2-3
size: .
V: TRBV7-2
CDR3: ASSSPPGREGSTKDTQY

J: TRBJ2-5
size: .
V: TRBV28
CDR3: ASSRGGPPQETQY

J: TRBJ2-7
size: once
V: TRBV6-1
CDR3: ASSGGRTVSYEQY

J: TRBJ2-2
size: .
V: TRBV5-1
CDR3: ASSIQTSGSSGELF

J: TRBJ1-2
size: .
V: TRBV30
CDR3: AWSATGGGGYT

J: TRBJ1-5
size: .
V: TRBV18
CDR3: ASSPGQTGQPQH

J: TRBJ2-7
size: .
V: TRBV27
CDR3: ASSRGGGPYEQY

J: TRBJ2-7
size: .
V: TRBV19
CDR3: ASSPGDSGSSYEQY

J: TRBJ1-1
size: .
V: TRBV5-1
CDR3: ASSPYGTTWAEAF

J: TRBJ2-5
size: .
V: TRBV28
CDR3: ASSSADLETQY

J: TRBJ1-5
size: .
V: TRBV2
CDR3: ASKTGNQPQH

J: TRBJ2-2
size: .
V: TRBV11-3
CDR3: ASSQTTGELF

J: TRBJ2-1
size: .
V: TRBV10-1
CDR3: ASSEYGSSYNEQF

J: TRBJ1-3
size: .
V: TRBV5-6
CDR3: ASSSDRNTIY

J: TRBJ2-7
size: .
V: TRBV7-6
CDR3: ASSLQGYEQY

J: TRBJ2-6
size: .
V: TRBV5-4
CDR3: SYGREAFSGANVLT

J: TRBJ2-1
size: .
V: TRBV4-1
CDR3: ASSRDREQF

J: TRBJ2-1
size: .
V: TRBV5-4
CDR3: ASSPSPHEQF

J: TRBJ2-2
size: .
V: TRBV2
CDR3: ASSPLQGTGELF

J: TRBJ2-3
size: .
V: TRBV19
CDR3: ASSIDRGTDTQY

J: TRBJ2-3
size: .
V: TRBV10-3
CDR3: AITGGSTDTQY

J: TRBJ2-5
size: .
V: TRBV9
CDR3: ASSVGLGETQY

J: TRBJ1-2
size: .
V: TRBV7-9
CDR3: ASSSRTVLYGYT

J: TRBJ2-6
size: .
V: TRBV27
CDR3: ASSPQISGANVLT

J: TRBJ2-2
size: .
V: TRBV30
CDR3: AWSEQITGELF

J: TRBJ2-3
size: .
V: TRBV19
CDR3: ASSTGGFGTDTQY

J: TRBJ2-7
size: .
V: TRBV5-6
CDR3: ASGSGWQGAYEQY

J: TRBJ2-1
size: .
V: TRBV9
CDR3: ASSVGLAAGYNEQF

J: TRBJ2-1
size: .
V: TRBV9
CDR3: ASSPQGTPRDRVYNEQF

J: TRBJ1-5
size: .
V: TRBV2
CDR3: ASSTGPVKPQH

J: TRBJ2-5
size: .
V: TRBV11-3
CDR3: ASSLQGETQY

J: TRBJ1-2
size: .
V: TRBV18
CDR3: ASSDGAGYT

J: TRBJ1-6
size: .
V: TRBV7-2
CDR3: ASSSYNSPLH

J: TRBJ1-3
size: .
V: TRBV6-4
CDR3: AKLSGNTIY

J: TRBJ2-5
size: .
V: TRBV21-1
CDR3: ASSKEGYQETQY

J: TRBJ1-1
size: .
V: TRBV18
CDR3: ASARQGNTEAF

J: TRBJ1-2
size: .
V: TRBV28
CDR3: ASSSGTGVNYGYT

J: TRBJ1-1
size: .
V: TRBV7-2
CDR3: ASSLNDRDGTEAF

J: TRBJ2-5
size: .
V: TRBV4-2
CDR3: ASSQVGGTQETQY

J: TRBJ2-7
size: .
V: TRBV6-5
CDR3: ASSRTSAYEQY

J: TRBJ1-5
size: .
V: TRBV30
CDR3: AWSGQGQQPQH

J: TRBJ2-2
size: .
V: TRBV15
CDR3: ATSTGTGNTGELF

J: TRBJ1-4
size: .
V: TRBV19
CDR3: ASSPSEALLMTTNEKLF